This T cell receptor (beta chain) was observed in a study of CD8 T cells in Susac syndrome. V gave up 4 bases and J gave up 2 bases, with 12 bases separating them. This CDR3 has 14 residues. Germline CDR1 and CDR2: LNHDA and SQIVND (reference sequence). This clonotype was found once. Random hexamers were used to reverse transcribe an amount of about 0.45 to 1 ug RNA. TCRdb recomputed calls from the immunoSEQ multiplex PCR reads with MiXCR, one row per CDR3 protein. The profile shows about 150,000 distinct CDR3 sequences, roughly 95% of them singletons. Sequencing was carried out using CD4+ T cells from PBMCs. The receptor was derived from a human donor in good health. The chain has TRBV19 and TRBJ2-7; tentative D call: TRBD2 (6 bases). The CDR3 reads CASSTIAVPYEQYF. The CDR3 DNA reads as TGTGCCAGTAGTACCATAGCGGTTCCCTACGAGCAGTACTTC.